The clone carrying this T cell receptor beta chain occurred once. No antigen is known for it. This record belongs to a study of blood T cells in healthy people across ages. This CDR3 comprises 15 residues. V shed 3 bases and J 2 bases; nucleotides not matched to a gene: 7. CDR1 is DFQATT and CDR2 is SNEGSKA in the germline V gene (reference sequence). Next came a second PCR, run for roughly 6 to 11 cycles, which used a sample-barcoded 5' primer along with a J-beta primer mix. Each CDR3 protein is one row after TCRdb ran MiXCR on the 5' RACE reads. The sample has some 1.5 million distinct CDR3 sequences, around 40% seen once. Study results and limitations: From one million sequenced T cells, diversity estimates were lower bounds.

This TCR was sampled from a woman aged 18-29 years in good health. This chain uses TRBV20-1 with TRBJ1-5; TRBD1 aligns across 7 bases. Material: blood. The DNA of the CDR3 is TGCAGTGCTAGTACAGGGGCGGCTGGCAATCAGCCCCAGCATTTT. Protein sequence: CSASTGAAGNQPQHF.